This T cell receptor beta chain appears in the sequencing data of a study of glioma-infiltrating T cells. Amplification of TCR alpha and beta CDR3 regions from RNA used iRepertoire nested multiplex PCR. TCRdb recomputed calls from the multiplex PCR reads with MiXCR, one row per CDR3 protein. Of more than 85,000 distinct CDR3 sequences listed, under 30% are singletons. This clonotype was counted many times. Material for sequencing was glioma tissue, nonneoplastic brain tissue, or PBMCs (not recorded which). This receptor was identified in a human donor with low-grade glioma or glioblastoma, undergoing nonglioma brain surgery, or in good health (not recorded which).

This chain's CDR3 is CASSDPTYQSDGYTF. The CDR3 DNA follows: TGCGCCAGCAGTGACCCCACCTACCAGAGCGATGGCTACACCTTC. This chain connects TRBV10-2 to TRBJ1-2; no definite D call. The CDR3 is 15 amino acids. Per the germline V gene, CDR1 is WSHSY and CDR2 is SAAADI. V dropped 3 bases and J dropped 6 bases, with 17 bases sitting between them.